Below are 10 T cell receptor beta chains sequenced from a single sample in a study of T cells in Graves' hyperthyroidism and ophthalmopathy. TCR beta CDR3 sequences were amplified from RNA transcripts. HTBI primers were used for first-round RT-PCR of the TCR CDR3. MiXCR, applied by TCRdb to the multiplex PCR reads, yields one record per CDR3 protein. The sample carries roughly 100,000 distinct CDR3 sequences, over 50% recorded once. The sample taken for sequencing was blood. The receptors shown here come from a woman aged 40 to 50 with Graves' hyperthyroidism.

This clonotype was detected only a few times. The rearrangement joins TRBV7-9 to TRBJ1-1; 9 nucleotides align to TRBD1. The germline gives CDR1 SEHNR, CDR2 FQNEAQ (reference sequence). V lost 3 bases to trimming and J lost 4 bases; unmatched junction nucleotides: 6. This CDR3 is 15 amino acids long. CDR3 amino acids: CASSFAGTGFTEAFF. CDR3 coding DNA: TGTGCCAGCAGCTTTGCCGGGACAGGGTTCACTGAAGCTTTCTTT.

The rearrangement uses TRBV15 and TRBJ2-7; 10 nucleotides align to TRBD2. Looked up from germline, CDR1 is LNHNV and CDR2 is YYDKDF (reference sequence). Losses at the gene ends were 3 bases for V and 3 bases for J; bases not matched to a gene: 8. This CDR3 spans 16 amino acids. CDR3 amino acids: CATSSRLAGGDYEQYF. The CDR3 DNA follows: TGTGCCACCAGCAGCCGACTAGCGGGTGGGGACTACGAGCAGTACTTC.

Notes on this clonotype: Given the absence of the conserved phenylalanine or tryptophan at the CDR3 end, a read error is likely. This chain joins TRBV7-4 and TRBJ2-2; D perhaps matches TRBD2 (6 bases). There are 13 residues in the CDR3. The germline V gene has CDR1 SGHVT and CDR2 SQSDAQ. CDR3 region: CASSLAYTGELFS. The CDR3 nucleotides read TGTGCCAGCAGCCTAGCGTACACCGGGGAGCTGTTTTCT.

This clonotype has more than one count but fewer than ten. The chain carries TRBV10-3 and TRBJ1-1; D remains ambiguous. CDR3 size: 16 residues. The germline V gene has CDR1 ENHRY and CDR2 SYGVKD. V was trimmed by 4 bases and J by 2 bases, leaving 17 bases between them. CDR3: CAISVGQSLPNTEAFF. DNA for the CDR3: TGTGCCATCAGTGTAGGTCAGTCCCTACCAAACACTGAAGCTTTCTTT.

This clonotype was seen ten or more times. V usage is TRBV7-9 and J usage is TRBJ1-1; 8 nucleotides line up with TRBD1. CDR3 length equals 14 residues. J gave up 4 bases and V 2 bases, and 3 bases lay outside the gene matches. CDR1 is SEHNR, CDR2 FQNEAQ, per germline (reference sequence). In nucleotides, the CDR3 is TGTGCCAGCAGCTTACAGGGGGCGCGCACTGAAGCTTTCTTT. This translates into CASSLQGARTEAFF.

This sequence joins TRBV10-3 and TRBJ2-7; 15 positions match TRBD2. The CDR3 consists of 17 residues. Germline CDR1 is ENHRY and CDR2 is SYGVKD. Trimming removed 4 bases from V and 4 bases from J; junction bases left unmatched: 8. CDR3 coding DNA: TGTGCCATCAGTGCCGGACTAGCGGGAGGGCCCCGGTACGAGCAGTACTTC. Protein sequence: CAISAGLAGGPRYEQYF.

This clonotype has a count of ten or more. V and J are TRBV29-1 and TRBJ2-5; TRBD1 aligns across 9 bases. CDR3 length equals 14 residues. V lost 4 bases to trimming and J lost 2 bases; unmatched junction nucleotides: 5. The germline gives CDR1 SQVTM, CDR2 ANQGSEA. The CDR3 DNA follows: TGCAGCGTTGGGAACAGGGGGCCACAAGAGACCCAGTACTTC. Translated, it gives CSVGNRGPQETQYF.

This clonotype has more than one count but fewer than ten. CDR3 loop: CSVTGTYEQYF. The CDR3 DNA reads TGCAGTGTAACCGGAACCTACGAGCAGTACTTC. This rearrangement joins TRBV20-1 to TRBJ2-7, with no clear D. The CDR3 consists of 11 residues. Germline-derived CDR1 and CDR2 are DFQATT and SNEGSKA (reference sequence). Trimming removed 7 bases at V and 2 bases at J, with 9 bases between.

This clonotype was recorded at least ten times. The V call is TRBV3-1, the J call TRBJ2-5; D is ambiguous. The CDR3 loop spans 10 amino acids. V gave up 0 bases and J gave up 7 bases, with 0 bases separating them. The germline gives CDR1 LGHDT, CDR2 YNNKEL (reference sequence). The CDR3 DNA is TGTGCCAGCAGCCAAGAGACCCAGTACTTC. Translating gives CASSQETQYF.

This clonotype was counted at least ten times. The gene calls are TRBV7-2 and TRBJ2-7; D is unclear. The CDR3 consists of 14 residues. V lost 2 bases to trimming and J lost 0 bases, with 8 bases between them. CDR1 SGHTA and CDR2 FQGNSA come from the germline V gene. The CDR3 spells CASSLSYSSYEQYF. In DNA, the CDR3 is TGTGCCAGCAGCTTATCCTACAGCTCCTACGAGCAGTACTTC. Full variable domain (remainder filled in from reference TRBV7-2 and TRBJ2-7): GAGVSQSPSNKVTEKGKDVELRCDPISGHTALYWYRQSLGQGLEFLIYFQGNSAPDKSGLPSDRFSAERTGGSVSTLTIQRTQQEDSAVYLCASSLSYSSYEQYFGPGTRLTVT.